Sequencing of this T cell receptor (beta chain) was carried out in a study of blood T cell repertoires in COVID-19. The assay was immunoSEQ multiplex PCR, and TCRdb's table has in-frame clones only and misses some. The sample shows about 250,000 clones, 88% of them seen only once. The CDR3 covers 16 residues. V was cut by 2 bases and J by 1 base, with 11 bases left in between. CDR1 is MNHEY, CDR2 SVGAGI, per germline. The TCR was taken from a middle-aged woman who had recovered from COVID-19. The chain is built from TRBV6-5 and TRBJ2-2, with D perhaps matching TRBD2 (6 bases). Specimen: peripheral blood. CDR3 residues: CASSYAGMGNTGELFF. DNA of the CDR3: TGTGCCAGCAGTTACGCGGGGATGGGGAACACCGGGGAGCTGTTTTTT.